The rows below give T cell receptor beta chains drawn from one sample of a study of technical replicates of blood from a handful of donors. Clones were sequenced by immunoSEQ multiplex PCR, and TCRdb holds only the in-frame ones, with some missing. The sample has about 80,000 clones, roughly 94% seen once. Sequencing was performed on T cells isolated from PBMCs. The source is a human donor in good health. CDR3s include the opening cysteine and the closing phenylalanine or tryptophan. The D gene is left open where the match is weak. Not all rows give a size; the values are once, few, many and, for expanded clones, a class.

>TRBV5-1|NA|TRBJ1-2|NA
TGCGCCAGCAGCTTGGAGGGGTTGGACTATGGCTACACCTTC
CASSLEGLDYGYTF
>TRBV28|NA|TRBJ2-7|NA
TGTGCCAGCAGTTTAAAAGCCCGCCGCTACGAGCAGTACTTC
CASSLKARRYEQYF
>TRBV7-2|NA|TRBJ1-5|NA
TGTGCCAGCAGCCCCTCTCCGGGTCAGATCTTTCATCCCCAGCATTTT
CASSPSPGQIFHPQHF
>TRBV19|NA|TRBJ2-6|NA
TGTGCCAGTATTGATGGAGGTTCTGGGGCCAACGTCCTGACTTTC
CASIDGGSGANVLTF
>TRBV28|TRBD1|TRBJ1-2|NA
TGTGCCAGCAGTTCGGGACAGAATGGCTACACCTTC
CASSSGQNGYTF
>TRBV4-1|NA|TRBJ1-1|NA
TGCGCCAGCAGACCCCTGGACAGAAACACTGAAGCTTTCTTT
CASRPLDRNTEAFF
>TRBV5-4|TRBD1|TRBJ1-2|NA
TGTGCCAGCAGCGTGGGGACAGGGGCGTCTGGCTACACCTTC
CASSVGTGASGYTF
>TRBV28|NA|TRBJ2-1|NA
TGTGCCAGCAGTTCCTCCGCGGATAGCTCCTACAATGAGCAGTTCTTC
CASSSSADSSYNEQFF
>TRBV6-5|TRBD1|TRBJ2-7|NA
TGTGCCAGCAGTTACGGACAGGATTACTACGAGCAGTACTTC
CASSYGQDYYEQYF
>TRBV29-1|NA|TRBJ2-7|NA
TGCAGCGTTGAAAATTGGGGGCCGTCATCCTACGAGCAGTACTTC
CSVENWGPSSYEQYF
>TRBV7-2|NA|TRBJ2-1|NA
TGTGCCAGCAGCTTAGTCTACGGGAGCTACAATGAGCAGTTCTTC
CASSLVYGSYNEQFF
>TRBV10-3|TRBD2|TRBJ2-5|NA
TGTGCCATCAGTGCTCTAGCGGGAGAAGGGGAGACCCAGTACTTC
CAISALAGEGETQYF
>TRBV12-5|NA|TRBJ2-1|NA
TGTGCTAGTGTCCTCGGAGTATCCTACAATGAGCAGTTCTTC
CASVLGVSYNEQFF
>TRBV6-1|TRBD2|TRBJ2-3|NA
TGTGCCAGCAGGAGGACTAGTATCACAGATACGCAGTATTTT
CASRRTSITDTQYF
>TRBV13|NA|TRBJ2-1|NA
TGTGCCAGTATTAAGAGGGTATACAATGAGCAGTTCTTC
CASIKRVYNEQFF
>TRBV13|NA|TRBJ2-5|NA
TGTGCCAGCAGCATCCGAGAGACCCAGTACTTC
CASSIRETQYF
>TRBV14|NA|TRBJ1-2|NA
TGTGCCAGCAGCCAAGCAGGGGTGTTGAACTATGGCTACACCTTC
CASSQAGVLNYGYTF
>TRBV29-1|NA|TRBJ2-1|NA
TGCAGCGCTGACAAGGGAGTAAACGATGAGCAGTTCTTC
CSADKGVNDEQFF
>TRBV5-1|TRBD1|TRBJ1-3|NA
TGCGCCAGCAGCTTGGTTGAGGGACAGGAGGCATCTGGAAACACCATATATTTT
CASSLVEGQEASGNTIYF
>TRBV12-5|NA|TRBJ1-2|NA
TGTGCTAGTGGGTTCGGCAGGGGCAAAGGCTACACCTTC
CASGFGRGKGYTF
>TRBV27|NA|TRBJ1-5|NA
TGTGCCAGCAGTTTAGACAAACTTAGCAATCAGCCCCAGCATTTT
CASSLDKLSNQPQHF
>TRBV2|NA|TRBJ2-4|NA
TGTGCCAGCAGTTGGGGACTTTTAGCCAAAAACATTCAGTACTTC
CASSWGLLAKNIQYF
>TRBV6-5|TRBD1|TRBJ1-1|NA
TGTGCCAGCAGTTACTCGACAGGGGGGTTGTACACTGAAGCTTTCTTT
CASSYSTGGLYTEAFF
>TRBV30|TRBD1|TRBJ1-4|NA
TGTGCCTGGAGGACAGGGGGAGCAACTAATGAAAAACTGTTTTTT
CAWRTGGATNEKLFF
>TRBV9|TRBD2|TRBJ2-5|NA
TGTGCCAGCAGCACCTCGGGACTAGCGGACCTTGCGACCCAGTACTTC
CASSTSGLADLATQYF
>TRBV6-1|TRBD1|TRBJ1-5|NA
TGTGCCAGCAGTATCGACAGGGGGCGGTATCAGCCCCAGCATTTT
CASSIDRGRYQPQHF
>TRBV4-3|NA|TRBJ1-1|NA
TGCGCCAGCAGCCATTTCCAGAACACTGAAGCTTTCTTT
CASSHFQNTEAFF
>TRBV28|NA|TRBJ2-7|NA
TGTGCCAGCAGAAGCCGGGACACCTTCTTGTACGAGCAGTACTTC
CASRSRDTFLYEQYF
>TRBV25-1|NA|TRBJ1-1|NA
TGTGCCAGCAGTGAATTCGGGAGAGAAGCTTTCTTT
CASSEFGREAFF
>TRBV7-2|NA|TRBJ2-1|once
TGTGCCAGCAGCGGAGGGACTCTCGTTACCTACAATGAGCAGTTCTTC
CASSGGTLVTYNEQFF
>TRBV5-1|TRBD1|TRBJ1-4|NA
TGCGCCAGCAGCTCGGGGAAAGGGGACAGTAGTGAAAAACTGTTTTTT
CASSSGKGDSSEKLFF
>TRBV13|TRBD1|TRBJ2-7|NA
TGTGCCAGCAGACCGAGTAGGCCTAGGGGGCCTAGCTCCTACGAGCAGTACTTC
CASRPSRPRGPSSYEQYF
>TRBV29-1|NA|TRBJ1-2|NA
TGCAGCGTTAAGGGGGAGGGAGAGGCTAACTATGGCTACACCTTC
CSVKGEGEANYGYTF
>TRBV6-5|TRBD2|TRBJ2-2|NA
TGTGCCAGCAGCTACGTGCTAGCGGGACCGACCGGGGAGCTGTTTTTT
CASSYVLAGPTGELFF
>TRBV19|NA|TRBJ1-2|NA
TGTGCCAGTAGGTTAAGTTCACGGGGAACCTATGGCTACACCTTC
CASRLSSRGTYGYTF
>TRBV29-1|NA|TRBJ2-7|NA
TGCAGCGTTGAAGAGGGCCCGCCAGGGCAGTACTTC
CSVEEGPPGQYF
>TRBV2|NA|TRBJ2-1|once
TGTGCCAGCAGTGACAGCGGGTACAATGAGCAGTTCTTC
CASSDSGYNEQFF
>TRBV9|TRBD1|TRBJ1-2|NA
TGTGCCAGCAGCGCCGGGACAGTCTATAACTATGGCTACACCTTC
CASSAGTVYNYGYTF
>TRBV9|TRBD2|TRBJ2-7|NA
TGTGCCAGCAGCGTAGGGGCGGGAGGTATCAGCGAGCAGTACTTC
CASSVGAGGISEQYF
>TRBV5-4|TRBD2|TRBJ2-5|NA
TGTGCCAGCAGCCGGGGACTAGCGGTCCAAGAGACCCAGTACTTC
CASSRGLAVQETQYF
>TRBV7-3|TRBD1|TRBJ1-5|NA
TGTGCCAGCTCAAGGACAGGGGGTATGAATCAGCCCCAGCATTTT
CASSRTGGMNQPQHF
>TRBV6-5|NA|TRBJ2-7|once
TGTGCCAGCAGCCCCGGGAGAACTCAATACGAGCAGTACTTC
CASSPGRTQYEQYF
>TRBV18|TRBD2|TRBJ2-1|NA
TGTGCCAGCTCACCATCTTTACAAGGGACTAGCGGCAATGAGCAGTTCTTC
CASSPSLQGTSGNEQFF
>TRBV28|TRBD2|TRBJ2-5|NA
TGTGCCAGCAGATTGTCGGGAGGGCAAGAGACCCAGTACTTC
CASRLSGGQETQYF
>TRBV29-1|TRBD1|TRBJ1-2|NA
TGCAGCGTTGAAGGCAGGGGGCGGAACTATGGCTACACCTTC
CSVEGRGRNYGYTF
>TRBV28|NA|TRBJ2-7|NA
TGTGCCAGCAGTTTATACCCGGGGAGGATTGTCTACGAGCAGTACTTC
CASSLYPGRIVYEQYF
>TRBV7-3|NA|TRBJ2-2|few
TGTGCCAGCAGCTGGACTTATACCGGGGAGCTGTTTTTT
CASSWTYTGELFF
>TRBV7-2|TRBD2|TRBJ2-5|NA
TGTGCCAGCAGCTTCTCTAGCGGGAGTACGGGAGAGACCCAGTACTTC
CASSFSSGSTGETQYF
>TRBV28|TRBD1|TRBJ1-3|once
TGTGCCAGCAGTTCGGACAGGGCAAGTGGAAACACCATATATTTT
CASSSDRASGNTIYF
>TRBV2|TRBD1|TRBJ1-1|once
TGTGCCAGCAGGATACCAAGGACAGGGCCTATGAACACTGAAGCTTTCTTT
CASRIPRTGPMNTEAFF
>TRBV6-1|NA|TRBJ1-3|once
TGTGCCGGCATCACTGGAAACACCATATATTTT
CAGITGNTIYF
>TRBV7-9|NA|TRBJ2-1|NA
TGTGCCAGCAGCTTTAGTGATGAGCAGTTCTTC
CASSFSDEQFF
>TRBV11-2|TRBD1|TRBJ1-5|once
TGTGCCAGCAGCTTACAGGGACAGGGGAATCAGCCCCAGCATTTT
CASSLQGQGNQPQHF
>TRBV5-4|NA|TRBJ2-2|NA
TGTGCCAGCTGGGCCGTGACCGGGGAGCTGTTTTTT
CASWAVTGELFF
>TRBV7-3|TRBD2|TRBJ2-4|NA
TGTGCCAGCAGCTTAAGGTCTAGCGGGAGATTGGGGGCCAAAAACATTCAGTACTTC
CASSLRSSGRLGAKNIQYF
>TRBV30|TRBD2|TRBJ2-7|NA
TGTGCCTGGGAGGTCGGAGCGGGAGACTACGAGCAGTACTTC
CAWEVGAGDYEQYF
>TRBV6-1|NA|TRBJ2-7|NA
TGTGCCAGCTCTGTGAGGCGGCAGAAATCCAGCGAGCAGTACTTC
CASSVRRQKSSEQYF
>TRBV12-5|NA|TRBJ2-1|NA
TGTGCTAGTTCTCACCCGGACAGTCACAATGAGCAGTTCTTC
CASSHPDSHNEQFF
>TRBV10-3|NA|TRBJ1-3|NA
TGTGCCATCAGTGCCATCAGTGTTGCAGCGGGTGGAAACACCATATATTTT
CAISAISVAAGGNTIYF